These T cell receptor beta chains were read from a single sample in a study of T-cell reconstitution after alpha-beta-depleted transplantation in children. TCRdb reprocessed the PCR reads with MiXCR, giving one entry per CDR3 protein. The data contain about 200,000 distinct CDR3 sequences, just over 14% of them seen just once; the ten biggest clones take up about 13%. The specimen comprised PBMCs from the stem cell graft donor, sampled from the stem cell graft. These receptors all stem from a human donor who donated a stem cell graft to a child with acute lymphoblastic leukemia. Both conserved end residues are part of each CDR3. Fields, in order: D gene, clone size, V gene, J gene, CDR3 DNA, CDR3 protein. D genes are given only for firm matches. The size entry is marked missing in some rows and otherwise reads once, few, many or a size class.

TRBD2,many,TRBV7-2,TRBJ2-1,TGTGCCAGCAGCTTAGGGTTAGCGGGAGGGCTGGAGAATGAGCAGTTCTTC,CASSLGLAGGLENEQFF
TRBD2,many,TRBV20-1,TRBJ2-3,TGCAGCGCTCGCCTGAAAGCGGGATATACGCAGTATTTT,CSARLKAGYTQYF
TRBD2,once,TRBV19,TRBJ2-7,TGTGCCAGTAGTATAGGGACTAGCGGGAACGAGCAGTACTTC,CASSIGTSGNEQYF
-,few,TRBV20-1,TRBJ2-2,TGCAGTGCTAGTAAAGTCTCGACCGGGGAGCTGTTTTTT,CSASKVSTGELFF
-,many,TRBV6-1,TRBJ1-5,TGTGCCAGCAGTGAAATATATCGGCAGGGGCGCCAGCCCCAGCATTTT,CASSEIYRQGRQPQHF
TRBD2,many,TRBV7-9,TRBJ2-7,TGTGCCAGCAGCTTAGTTGGTAGCGGGAGGGGAACCTACGAGCAGTACTTC,CASSLVGSGRGTYEQYF
-,-,TRBV12-3/TRBV12-4,TRBJ1-5,TGTGCCAGCGCCGGATCCTATTATAGCAATCAGCCCCAGCATTTT,CASAGSYYSNQPQHF
TRBD1,-,TRBV6-5,TRBJ2-7,TGTGCCAGCAGTTACTCGGGACAGGGAAACTACGAGCAGTACTTC,CASSYSGQGNYEQYF
TRBD2,few,TRBV7-6,TRBJ2-3,TGTGCCAGCAGCTTAGAATCTAGCGGGACCTACACAGATACGCAGTATTTT,CASSLESSGTYTDTQYF
-,many,TRBV5-4,TRBJ2-1,TGTGCCAGCAGCGCCGACTCATCAGGGTTCCAGTTCTTC,CASSADSSGFQFF
-,-,TRBV6-5,TRBJ2-1,TGTGCCAGCAGTTACTCAGGGGGTGGTTGGAATGAGCAGTTCTTC,CASSYSGGGWNEQFF
-,many,TRBV29-1,TRBJ1-1,TGCAGCGTTGTCCGGGGTGCGAACACTGAAGCTTTCTTT,CSVVRGANTEAFF
-,many,TRBV9,TRBJ2-1,TGTGCCAGCAGCGCCCCCCTGGTATCCTCCTACAATGAGCAGTTCTTC,CASSAPLVSSYNEQFF
TRBD1,many,TRBV5-1,TRBJ2-3,TGCGCCAGCAGCTTGCGGGCAGAACAGGGGGCAAGGGCAGATACGCAGTATTTT,CASSLRAEQGARADTQYF
-,many,TRBV7-9,TRBJ2-5,TGTGCCAGCAGCTTATCCCAGGTTGAGGAGACCCAGTACTTC,CASSLSQVEETQYF
TRBD2,many,TRBV20-1,TRBJ2-3,TGCAGTGCTCTCAAAAGCGGGAGAATGGATACGCAGTATTTT,CSALKSGRMDTQYF
TRBD1,few,TRBV12-3/TRBV12-4,TRBJ2-2,TGTGCCAGCAGTTCCCCGACAGGGGCGAACACCGGGGAGCTGTTTTTT,CASSSPTGANTGELFF
-,many,TRBV12-3/TRBV12-4,TRBJ2-7,TGTGCCAGCAGTTTGACGTGGACAGCGTCCTACGAGCAGTACTTC,CASSLTWTASYEQYF
-,many,TRBV6-1,TRBJ1-5,TGTGCCAGCAATCAGGGTCTTGGTCAGCCCCAGCATTTT,CASNQGLGQPQHF
-,many,TRBV12-3/TRBV12-4,TRBJ1-1,TGTGCCAGCAGTCCTGACACTGAAGCTTTCTTT,CASSPDTEAFF
TRBD2,many,TRBV20-1,TRBJ2-3,TGCAGTGCTAGCCCGGCTAGCGGGGCAACAGATACGCAGTATTTT,CSASPASGATDTQYF
TRBD1,many,TRBV5-1,TRBJ2-3,TGCGCCAGCAGCAGCTCGACAGGGACCCCTACGCAGTATTTT,CASSSSTGTPTQYF
TRBD2,many,TRBV5-1,TRBJ2-3,TGCGCCAGCAGTCGGAGACTAGCGGGAGCTACAGATACGCAGTATTTT,CASSRRLAGATDTQYF
-,-,TRBV28,TRBJ2-7,TGTGCCAGCAGTCCAACGGGACGGAGCACCTACGAGCAGTACTTC,CASSPTGRSTYEQYF
TRBD1,many,TRBV28,TRBJ1-4,TGTGCCAGCAGGACAGGGGGCCTTGAAAAACTGTTTTTT,CASRTGGLEKLFF